This T cell receptor (beta chain) was recovered during a study of T-cell reconstitution after alpha-beta-depleted transplantation in children. The CDR3 spans 15 residues. The germline V gene has CDR1 ENHRY and CDR2 SYGVKD. Preparation of the TCRbeta library used unique molecular identifiers. MiXCR, run by TCRdb on the PCR reads, gives a single entry per CDR3 protein. The repertoire holds about 6,100 distinct CDR3 sequences, with under 20% as singletons. V usage is TRBV10-3 and J usage is TRBJ1-2; the D is unclear. Here the sequenced sample was PBMCs, mostly from graft donor cells, taken 60 days after TCRalphabeta/CD19-depleted stem cell transplant. The receptor was derived from a male patient between 10 and 17 years old who had a stem cell transplant for acute myeloid leukemia, so the T cells may come from the graft donor. The CDR3 protein is CATTTGVTPNYGYTF. The CDR3 bases are TGTGCGACCACAACGGGAGTTACCCCCAACTATGGCTACACCTTC.